A single sample is the source of the 15 T cell receptor beta chains below, sequenced in a study of metastatic and nonmetastatic thyroid tumors. TCRdb reassembled clones from the PCR reads with MiXCR. The data show roughly 7,000 clones, under 3.5% seen once. All patients reached thyroid surgery having received no treatment beforehand. The specimen was tumor tissue. The receptors derive from a female donor with papillary thyroid cancer or a benign thyroid nodule (not recorded which). Some clones in this sample may be carry-over from other donors' samples.

This clone was detected ten times or more. This chain uses TRBV6-6 with TRBJ2-1; D perhaps matches TRBD1 (6 bases). The CDR3 is 14 residues long. The V gene lost 2 bases and the J gene lost 7 bases, with 12 bases spanning the gap. In germline, CDR1 is MNHNY, CDR2 SVGAGI (reference sequence). Here the CDR3 reads CASSYGGGRNEQFF. The CDR3 DNA follows: TGTGCCAGCAGTTACGGGGGCGGTCGGAATGAGCAGTTCTTC.

This clone has a count of ten or more. A read error may explain this, as a much larger clone is one base away. It is likely a read error, because the conserved phenylalanine at the end of the CDR3 is missing. J is TRBJ2-1 and V is TRBV6-6; the match to TRBD1 covers 8 bases. With V trimmed by 3 bases and J by 9 bases, 10 bases remained unmatched. Germline values: CDR1 MNHNY, CDR2 SVGAGI (reference sequence). CDR3 length: 15 amino acids. Here the CDR3 DNA reads TGTGCCAGCAGTTATTCAGGACAGGGCCTTGGTGAGCAGTTCCTC. Translating gives CASSYSGQGLGEQFL.

This clone is judged medium-sized. This chain links TRBV6-1 with TRBJ2-2; D call uncertain. CDR3 size: 13 residues. Germline V gene sequence: CDR1 MNHNS, CDR2 SASEGT. Trimming shortened V by 7 bases and J by 5 bases, and 11 bases separated the two germline ends. CDR3 protein: CASNGVRTGELFF. CDR3 DNA sequence: TGTGCCAGCAATGGGGTTCGGACCGGGGAGCTGTTTTTT.

By sample fraction, this clone is medium-sized (0.01 to 0.1%). The CDR3 sequence: CASSVGRTENTGELFF. DNA for the CDR3: TGTGCCAGCAGCGTAGGGAGGACAGAAAACACCGGGGAGCTGTTTTTT. The chain links TRBV9 to TRBJ2-2, with a tentative D call TRBD1 (6 bases). The ends were cut back, 0 bases at V and 2 bases at J, with 11 bases in the middle. The CDR3 runs to 16 residues. CDR1 and CDR2 from the germline V gene are SGDLS and YYNGEE. Full variable domain (rest looked up from reference TRBV9 and TRBJ2-2): DSGVTQTPKHLITATGQRVTLRCSPRSGDLSVYWYQQSLDQGLQFLIQYYNGEERAKGNILERFSAQQFPDLHSELNLSSLELGDSALYFCASSVGRTENTGELFFGEGSRLTVL.

In its sample, this clone ranks as medium-sized. The chain joins TRBV2 to TRBJ1-2; the D gene is possibly TRBD1 (5 bases). Trimming cost V 9 bases and J 4 bases, with 18 bases left between them. The CDR3 contains 14 residues. Germline V gene data show CDR1 as SNHLY and CDR2 as FYNNEI. CDR3 residues: CASMGEGSAYGYTF. The CDR3 DNA reads TGTGCCAGTATGGGGGAAGGGTCGGCCTATGGCTACACCTTC.

This clone was detected many times. The chain joins TRBV10-2 to TRBJ1-1; D may be TRBD1 (6 bases). The CDR3 has 15 amino acids. The V gene's germline CDR1 is WSHSY and CDR2 SAAADI. Trimming took 7 bases from V and 0 from J, leaving 15 bases between them. CDR3 DNA: TGCGCCAGCAAAACCGGACAGTTTGTGAACACTGAAGCTTTCTTT. Encoded protein: CASKTGQFVNTEAFF.

This clone is labeled medium-sized. V gene TRBV19 combines with J gene TRBJ2-1; the D gene is possibly TRBD2 (6 bases). There are 15 residues in the CDR3. Between the trimmed V and J ends, which lost 7 bases and 0 bases, there was a span of 13 bases. Germline assignment: CDR1 LNHDA and CDR2 SQIVND (reference sequence). The DNA for the CDR3 is TGTGCCAGTACCCTGACTAGTGGCTCCTACAATGAGCAGTTCTTC. Amino acid sequence: CASTLTSGSYNEQFF.

This clone is medium-sized. V gene TRBV5-1 combines with J gene TRBJ1-4; D call uncertain. In germline, CDR1 is SGHRS, CDR2 YFSETQ. The germline V and J ends were trimmed by 4 bases and 7 bases, with 17 bases remaining between them. The CDR3 runs to 15 residues. CDR3: CASSPHGPSSEKLFF. CDR3 nucleotide sequence: TGCGCCAGCAGCCCCCATGGACCGAGTAGTGAAAAACTGTTTTTT.

This clone appeared many times. The rearrangement links TRBV18 to TRBJ2-3; perhaps TRBD2 as D (6 bases). CDR1 is KGHSH, CDR2 LQKENI, per germline. V was cut by 3 bases and J by 2 bases, with 15 bases left in between. This CDR3 spans 16 amino acids. Here the CDR3 DNA reads TGTGCCAGCTCACCTGCGCGGGACTTCTCCACAGATACGCAGTATTTT. Amino acid sequence: CASSPARDFSTDTQYF.

This clone has a count of ten or more. The J gene is TRBJ1-3, the V gene TRBV9; D gene unclear. The length of the CDR3 is 14 residues. Germline V gene lookup returns CDR1 SGDLS and CDR2 YYNGEE. V lost 0 bases to trimming and J lost 8 bases, with 12 bases between them. CDR3 coding DNA: TGTGCCAGCAGCGTAGACCTGGTGATAGACACCATATATTTT. Amino acid sequence: CASSVDLVIDTIYF. The variable domain in full, with the rest retrieved from reference TRBV9 and TRBJ1-3, is DSGVTQTPKHLITATGQRVTLRCSPRSGDLSVYWYQQSLDQGLQFLIQYYNGEERAKGNILERFSAQQFPDLHSELNLSSLELGDSALYFCASSVDLVIDTIYFGEGSWLTVV.

This clone has ten or more counts. The chain has TRBV11-2 and TRBJ2-7; perhaps TRBD2 as D (6 bases). Trimming removed 5 bases from V and 3 bases from J, with 14 bases in between. CDR1 SGHAT and CDR2 FQNNGV come from the germline V gene. There are 14 residues in the CDR3. Here the CDR3 DNA reads TGTGCCAGCAGCCCGGGACTGCGGAGCTACGAGCAGTACTTC. Translation: CASSPGLRSYEQYF.

This clone was recorded at least ten times. The rearrangement links TRBV3-2 to TRBJ2-1; no check of the table's D call, TRBD2, against the DNA was made. TRBV3-2 is annotated as a pseudogene. The CDR3 loop spans 16 amino acids. CDR3 nucleotide sequence: TGTGCCAGCAGCCAATTGGTGCTAGCGGGAGCTGGTGAGCAGTTCTTC. Translating gives CASSQLVLAGAGEQFF.

This clone was seen repeatedly, ten times or more. Written as DNA, the CDR3 is TGTGCCAGCAGCTTGGCAGAAGGCTACGAGCAGTACTTC. It specifies CASSLAEGYEQYF. The rearrangement links TRBV5-4 to TRBJ2-7; D remains ambiguous. The germline CDR1 and CDR2 sequences are SGHNT and YYREEE (reference sequence). The V end lost 0 bases, the J end lost 3 bases, and 7 bases lay between the germline ends. The CDR3 contains 13 residues.

By share, this clone counts as medium-sized. This chain connects TRBV11-2 to TRBJ2-1; no clear D gene. Trimming stripped 5 bases from V and 0 bases from J, with 8 bases between. Germline CDR1 and CDR2: SGHAT and FQNNGV. There are 14 residues in the CDR3. CDR3 loop: CASSRQRSYNEQFF. The CDR3 coding sequence is TGTGCCAGCAGCCGTCAACGCTCCTACAATGAGCAGTTCTTC. The complete variable domain, with remaining parts taken from reference TRBV11-2 and TRBJ2-1, reads EAGVAQSPRYKIIEKRQSVAFWCNPISGHATLYWYQQILGQGPKLLIQFQNNGVVDDSQLPKDRFSAERLKGVDSTLKIQPAKLEDSAVYLCASSRQRSYNEQFFGPGTRLTVL.

This clone was seen many times. The chain has TRBV20-1 and TRBJ2-1; D is perhaps TRBD2 (7 bases). V was cut by 2 bases and J by 4 bases, with 24 bases left in between. The CDR3 totals 18 residues. From germline, CDR1 is DFQATT and CDR2 SNEGSKA (reference sequence). The CDR3 DNA reads as TGCAGTGCTAGACGGTCCGGAAGGGGGGAGGGGTTGTACAATGAGCAGTTCTTC. This encodes CSARRSGRGEGLYNEQFF.